Below, 30 T cell receptor beta chains from the same sample are listed, as sequenced in a study of cytomegalovirus exposure and HLA in healthy donors (dated by TCRdb to the late 2010s). The library was built by means of the immunoSEQ multiplex PCR assay. The multiplex PCR relied on a mix of 60 forward primers for TCR Vbeta segments and 13 reverse primers for TCR Jbeta segments. Imported from immuneACCESS, the table was reduced by TCRdb to in-frame sequences with V and J called. These copies leave out some clones; in studies compared against another copy, an unresolved V gene accounts for under half, and the cause of the remainder is not known. The sample contains around 150,000 clones, approximately 80% of them found a single time. 2% to 2.5% of the sample is taken by the ten largest. The sample comprised PBMCs. The receptors here all came from a man aged 30 to 39 in good health and CMV-seronegative.

The rearrangement links TRBV28 to TRBJ1-2, with TRBD1 as a possible D gene (5 bases). CDR1 and CDR2 from the germline V gene are MDHEN and SYDVKM. The CDR3 consists of 15 residues. V was cut by 4 bases and J by 7 bases, with 19 bases left in between. CDR3 in DNA: TGTGCCAGCAGTTCTCAGGGACTAGGGTACGGTGGCTACACCTTC. Its translation is CASSSQGLGYGGYTF.

V gene TRBV7-8 combines with J gene TRBJ2-2; 9 nucleotides align to TRBD1. With 4 bases clipped from V and 0 bases from J, the junction kept 0 bases outside the gene matches. The CDR3 has 15 residues. CDR1 is SGHVS and CDR2 is FQNEAQ in the germline V gene. CDR3 nucleotide sequence: TGTGCCAGCAGCTGGGACAGGGCGAACACCGGGGAGCTGTTTTTT. Translating gives CASSWDRANTGELFF.

The chain is built from TRBV9 and TRBJ2-1; 13 positions agree with TRBD2. Per germline, CDR1 SGDLS and CDR2 YYNGEE. The CDR3 contains 16 residues. V was clipped by 4 bases and J by 9 bases; unmatched bases: 10. CDR3 nucleotide sequence: TGTGCCAGCAGCCCTTGGACTAGCGGGAGAGAAAGTGAGCAGTTCTTC. It encodes CASSPWTSGRESEQFF.

The J gene is TRBJ2-1, the V gene TRBV11-2, with 7 positions matching TRBD2. CDR1 is SGHAT, CDR2 FQNNGV, per germline. The CDR3 has 15 residues. The junction had 10 bases not matched to a gene; V was cut back by 3 bases and J by 8 bases. Here the CDR3 DNA reads TGTGCCAGCAGCTTGATGGGGAGCGCGGGAGATGAGCAGTTCTTC. Encoded protein: CASSLMGSAGDEQFF. The complete variable domain, with remaining parts taken from reference TRBV11-2 and TRBJ2-1, reads EAGVAQSPRYKIIEKRQSVAFWCNPISGHATLYWYQQILGQGPKLLIQFQNNGVVDDSQLPKDRFSAERLKGVDSTLKIQPAKLEDSAVYLCASSLMGSAGDEQFFGPGTRLTVL.

V and J are TRBV7-9 and TRBJ2-3; 16 nucleotides align to TRBD2. V lost 5 bases and J lost 6; bases outside the gene matches: 8. Germline V gene sequence: CDR1 SEHNR, CDR2 FQNEAQ (reference sequence). The CDR3 totals 17 residues. The CDR3 DNA reads TGTGCCAGCAGCACGGGACTAGCGGGAGGGTCCTATGATACGCAGTATTTT. Protein: CASSTGLAGGSYDTQYF. Filled out from reference TRBV7-9 and TRBJ2-3, the complete variable domain reads DTGVSQNPRHKITKRGQNVTFRCDPISEHNRLYWYRQTLGQGPEFLTYFQNEAQLEKSRLLSDRFSAERPKGSFSTLEIQRTEQGDSAMYLCASSTGLAGGSYDTQYFGPGTRLTVL.

The chain uses TRBV7-8 and TRBJ2-3; perhaps TRBD1 as D (5 bases). Trimming took 1 base from V and 0 from J, leaving 14 bases between them. The germline V gene has CDR1 SGHVS and CDR2 FQNEAQ. This CDR3 comprises 17 residues. Written as DNA, the CDR3 is TGTGCCAGCAGCTTAGTAAGGGGTCCTACTAGCACAGATACGCAGTATTTT. Its translation: CASSLVRGPTSTDTQYF.

This clone has only one observation. The chain has TRBV11-2 and TRBJ2-4; D not resolved. V was trimmed by 6 bases and J by 0 bases, leaving 6 bases between them. Germline V gene sequence: CDR1 SGHAT, CDR2 FQNNGV. The CDR3 contains 13 residues. The CDR3 DNA is TGTGCCAGCAGTTCACTAGCCAAAAACATTCAGTACTTC. Translated, it gives CASSSLAKNIQYF.

The chain is built from TRBV6-1 and TRBJ1-5, with D unresolved. Germline CDR1 is MNHNS and CDR2 is SASEGT. V was clipped by 6 bases and J by 1 base, with 7 bases between them. This CDR3 has 13 amino acids. The DNA for the CDR3 is TGTGCCAGCAGGACTTCCAGCAATCAGCCCCAGCATTTT. Translating gives CASRTSSNQPQHF.

The CDR3 loop is CASSEGEQAQHF. CDR3 DNA sequence: TGTGCCAGCAGTGAAGGAGAACAGGCCCAGCATTTT. The gene calls are TRBV2 and TRBJ1-5; D is possibly TRBD1 (5 bases). V dropped 1 base and J dropped 11 bases, with 9 bases sitting between them. Germline lookup yields CDR1 SNHLY and CDR2 FYNNEI. This CDR3 is 12 amino acids long. The full variable domain, in which reference TRBV2 and TRBJ1-5 provide the parts outside the CDR3, is EPEVTQTPSHQVTQMGQEVILRCVPISNHLYFYWYRQILGQKVEFLVSFYNNEISEKSEIFDDQFSVERPDGSNFTLKIRSTKLEDSAMYFCASSEGEQAQHFGDGTRLSIL.

This clone was recorded a few times. V and J are TRBV6-1 and TRBJ1-3, with D hard to call. CDR1 is MNHNS, CDR2 SASEGT, per germline. The CDR3 is made up of 12 amino acids. Trimming pared 4 bases from V and 14 bases from J, leaving 15 bases between. CDR3 nucleotide sequence: TGTGCCAGCAGTGTTTCTTTCATCAGCGTATATTTT. Protein sequence: CASSVSFISVYF.

The genes are TRBV15 and TRBJ2-3, with 10 bases matching TRBD2. Germline V gene data show CDR1 as LNHNV and CDR2 as YYDKDF (reference sequence). This CDR3 is 15 amino acids long. The J segment lost 2 bases and the V segment lost 7 bases, leaving 6 bases of the junction unmatched. In DNA form, the CDR3 reads TGTGCCACCACCAGGAGCGGGAGGGCCACAGATACGCAGTATTTT. Translated, it gives CATTRSGRATDTQYF.

The chain has TRBV28 and TRBJ2-1, with no clear D. CDR1 is MDHEN and CDR2 is SYDVKM in the germline V gene. Trimming left V 7 bases short and J 0 bases short, with 10 bases between. This CDR3 is built from 14 residues. The DNA of the CDR3 is TGTGCCAGCACCCTGGCCAACTCCTACAATGAGCAGTTCTTC. It is translated as CASTLANSYNEQFF.

This clone was picked up a small number of times. The rearrangement joins TRBV7-2 to TRBJ2-6; D ambiguous. The V and J ends lost 3 bases and 3 bases respectively, with 3 bases between them. The germline gives CDR1 SGHTA, CDR2 FQGNSA. The CDR3 sequence is 13 residues long. The CDR3 sequence is CASSFFGANVLTF. The CDR3 coding sequence is TGTGCCAGCAGCTTCTTTGGGGCCAACGTCCTGACTTTC.

This chain joins TRBV5-1 and TRBJ2-5; possible D gene TRBD1, 6 bases. The germline V and J ends were trimmed by 4 bases and 3 bases, with 13 bases remaining between them. This CDR3 is built from 14 residues. CDR1 and CDR2 from the germline V gene are SGHRS and YFSETQ. The CDR3 region is CASSLGHREETQYF. Here the CDR3 DNA reads TGCGCCAGCAGCCTGGGGCACAGGGAAGAGACCCAGTACTTC.

The chain is built from TRBV5-1 and TRBJ1-4; perhaps TRBD1 as D (6 bases). This CDR3 is 16 amino acids long. Deletions cut 0 bases from V and 0 bases from J, with 9 bases between. The V gene's germline CDR1 is SGHRS and CDR2 YFSETQ. CDR3 sequence reads: CASSLGGPTTNEKLFF. In nucleotides, the CDR3 is TGCGCCAGCAGCTTGGGGGGGCCGACAACTAATGAAAAACTGTTTTTT.

The chain joins TRBV7-6 to TRBJ1-2; 9 bases map to TRBD1. The germline gives CDR1 SGHVS, CDR2 FNYEAQ. The CDR3 spans 17 residues. The trim removed 0 bases at V and 4 bases at J, leaving 9 bases unmatched. DNA for the CDR3: TGTGCCAGCAGCTTAGCCGGATGGTGGGACAGGGCCTATGGCTACACCTTC. Its translation is CASSLAGWWDRAYGYTF.

This chain links TRBV5-1 with TRBJ1-4; D unresolved. Germline V CDR1 and CDR2: SGHRS, YFSETQ. Trimming removed 1 base from V and 2 bases from J, with 24 bases in between. The CDR3 sequence is 20 residues long. The chain's CDR3 is CASSLNKLLSIGATNEKLFF. The CDR3 DNA reads TGCGCCAGCAGCTTGAACAAACTACTCTCGATCGGCGCCACTAATGAAAAACTGTTTTTT.

The V and J genes are TRBV7-8 and TRBJ1-5; 7 bases map to TRBD1. Looked up from germline, CDR1 is SGHVS and CDR2 is FQNEAQ. The CDR3 covers 17 residues. The V segment lost 1 base and the J segment 2 bases; nucleotides outside the gene matches: 8. The CDR3: CASSLDLGGGGNQPQHF. The CDR3 DNA follows: TGTGCCAGCAGCTTAGATTTAGGAGGGGGCGGCAATCAGCCCCAGCATTTT.

This chain joins TRBV7-8 and TRBJ2-1, with TRBD2 matching 7 bases. The length of the CDR3 is 17 residues. The trim removed 4 bases at V and 9 bases at J, leaving 18 bases unmatched. The germline gives CDR1 SGHVS, CDR2 FQNEAQ. This CDR3 reads CASSSPAGKPSMGEQFF. CDR3 bases: TGTGCCAGCAGCTCTCCAGCGGGAAAACCTTCCATGGGTGAGCAGTTCTTC.

The chain uses TRBV19 and TRBJ1-2; possibly TRBD1 for D (6 bases). V lost 3 bases, J lost 2 bases, and 16 bases lay in between. Germline V gene lookup returns CDR1 LNHDA and CDR2 SQIVND (reference sequence). This CDR3 has 16 residues. The CDR3 bases are TGTGCCAGTAGTATTCCAGGGGCGCAACGGAACTATGGCTACACCTTC. As protein: CASSIPGAQRNYGYTF. The full variable domain, with the rest looked up from reference TRBV19 and TRBJ1-2, is DGGITQSPKYLFRKEGQNVTLSCEQNLNHDAMYWYRQDPGQGLRLIYYSQIVNDFQKGDIAEGYSVSREKKESFPLTVTSAQKNPTAFYLCASSIPGAQRNYGYTFGSGTRLTVV.

The chain couples TRBV29-1 to TRBJ2-5; no firm D call. Trimming removed 0 bases from V and 2 bases from J, with 13 bases in between. The CDR3 is 15 amino acids. Per germline, CDR1 SQVTM and CDR2 ANQGSEA. DNA for the CDR3: TGCAGCGTTGAAGATCCTTGGAGCAGACAAGAGACCCAGTACTTC. Translating gives CSVEDPWSRQETQYF.

The chain recombines TRBV6-6 with TRBJ1-2; 7 bases are a match to TRBD1. The CDR3 contains 13 residues. V lost 6 bases and J lost 8; bases outside the gene matches: 9. Germline V gives CDR1 MNHNY, CDR2 SVGAGI (reference sequence). The DNA for the CDR3 is TGTGCCAGCAGCACCACAGGGGATCACGGCTACACCTTC. Residues: CASSTTGDHGYTF.

This chain connects TRBV2 to TRBJ2-7, with D uncertain. Per the germline V gene, CDR1 is SNHLY and CDR2 is FYNNEI. V was pared by 7 bases and J by 1 base, with 8 bases between. The CDR3 length is 12 residues. Here the CDR3 reads CASNMVSYEQYF. DNA for the CDR3: TGTGCCAGCAACATGGTATCCTACGAGCAGTACTTC.

This chain joins TRBV6-1 and TRBJ1-5; TRBD1 aligns across 7 bases. Germline CDR1 reads MNHNS; CDR2 reads SASEGT. This CDR3 contains 15 residues. After removal of 7 bases from V and 2 bases from J, the junction contained 8 bases not matched to a gene. CDR3 amino acids: CASTETGYGNQPQHF. CDR3 bases: TGTGCCAGCACCGAGACAGGGTATGGCAATCAGCCCCAGCATTTT.

The chain combines TRBV9 with TRBJ1-5; 9 bases fit TRBD1. Losses at the gene ends were 7 bases for V and 3 bases for J; bases not matched to a gene: 14. The CDR3 loop spans 17 amino acids. Per the germline V gene, CDR1 is SGDLS and CDR2 is YYNGEE. The CDR3 region is CASLRDRERHNNQPQHF. The CDR3 coding sequence is TGTGCCAGCCTCCGGGACAGGGAAAGACATAACAATCAGCCCCAGCATTTT.

The CDR3 nucleotides are TGTGCCAGTAGTATAGCTTGGGGGGGCACTGAAGCTTTCTTT. It is translated as CASSIAWGGTEAFF. This chain connects TRBV19 to TRBJ1-1; D is possibly TRBD1 (5 bases). V was cut by 1 base and J by 4 bases, with 10 bases left in between. This CDR3 has 14 residues. The germline V gene has CDR1 LNHDA and CDR2 SQIVND (reference sequence).

The rearrangement links TRBV30 to TRBJ1-3; possibly TRBD1 for D (6 bases). CDR3 length: 15 amino acids. Germline CDR1 reads GTSNPN; CDR2 reads SVGIG (reference sequence). V lost 3 bases, J lost 4 bases, and 16 bases lay in between. CDR3 DNA sequence: TGTGCCTGGAGGGAAAGGGGGATGGGGGGAAACACCATATATTTT. Its translation: CAWRERGMGGNTIYF.

This clone was observed once. The chain is built from TRBV30 and TRBJ1-5, with D possibly matching TRBD1 (6 bases). Trimming shortened V by 4 bases and J by 2 bases, and 9 bases separated the two germline ends. The CDR3 is 13 amino acids. Germline V gives CDR1 GTSNPN, CDR2 SVGIG (reference sequence). CDR3 amino acids: CAWTGGGNQPQHF. The CDR3 DNA reads TGTGCCTGGACGGGGGGCGGCAATCAGCCCCAGCATTTT. The whole variable domain, filled in from reference TRBV30 and TRBJ1-5, reads SQTIHQWPATLVQPVGSPLSLECTVEGTSNPNLYWYRQAAGRGLQLLFYSVGIGQISSEVPQNLSASRPQDRQFILSSKKLLLSDSGFYLCAWTGGGNQPQHFGDGTRLSIL.

The genes are TRBV2 and TRBJ1-1; 8 bases line up with TRBD1. Germline CDR1 is SNHLY and CDR2 is FYNNEI. Unmatched junction bases numbered 3, after V lost 5 bases and J lost 4 bases. This CDR3 region has 13 residues. This chain's CDR3 is CASSTTGGTEAFF. The DNA for the CDR3 is TGTGCCAGCAGTACCACAGGGGGCACTGAAGCTTTCTTT.

The chain combines TRBV28 with TRBJ2-1, with D perhaps TRBD2 (5 bases). CDR3 length: 16 residues. CDR1 is MDHEN, CDR2 SYDVKM, per germline. V was shortened by 3 bases and J by 4 bases, with 16 bases between the two germline ends. CDR3 region: CASSFQSGSAYNEQFF. CDR3 coding DNA: TGTGCCAGCAGTTTTCAAAGCGGCAGCGCTTACAATGAGCAGTTCTTC.